A selection of T cell receptor beta chains follows, all from one sample in a study of blood T cell repertoires in COVID-19. Produced via immunoSEQ multiplex PCR; TCRdb's table is partial and in-frame only. The sample lists 200,000 to 250,000 clones; 80% to 85% were seen once. Sequenced input: peripheral blood. These receptors all come from a woman aged 18-29 years with acute or convalescent COVID-19. The conserved cysteine and the conserved F or W are not part of the CDR3 here.

V gene: TRBV28; CDR3 protein: ASSQGGQPIYEQY
V gene: TRBV2; CDR3 protein: ASLAPETDTQY
V gene: TRBV28; CDR3 protein: ASSFGLGPDTQY
V gene: TRBV28; CDR3 protein: ASRPRTGGGEAF
V gene: TRBV7-2; CDR3 protein: ASRSRGTDTQY
V gene: TRBV19; CDR3 protein: ASKVDRANEKLF
V gene: TRBV3-1/TRBV3-2; CDR3 protein: ASSPPPAVVRDTIY
V gene: TRBV29-1; CDR3 protein: SAIPGRAGNTIY
V gene: TRBV27; CDR3 protein: ASRTGTHATGELF
V gene: TRBV28; CDR3 protein: ASRAVQVRAF
V gene: TRBV15; CDR3 protein: ATSRETWTSGRSNEQF
V gene: TRBV18; CDR3 protein: ASSPQYLDSYEQY
V gene: TRBV13; CDR3 protein: ASSAGGWLGANEKLF
V gene: TRBV2; CDR3 protein: ASSVDRGNTEAF
V gene: TRBV27; CDR3 protein: ASSSEAGPTSHEQF
V gene: TRBV5-8; CDR3 protein: ASSHDRLEQY
V gene: TRBV28; CDR3 protein: ASSPLDYTPEQY
V gene: TRBV9; CDR3 protein: ASSPGNTGELF